The clone carrying this T cell receptor beta chain was recorded once. This entry belongs to a study of blood T cell repertoires in COVID-19. Study at large: COVID-19 samples from acute and convalescent phases originated in the United States, Italy and Spain.

V lost 1 base to trimming and J lost 8 bases, with 11 bases between them. The V gene's germline CDR1 is LGHNA and CDR2 YSLEER. The CDR3 is 13 residues long. In the authors' methods: Reference gene primers were amplified, and this amplification served to estimate nucleated cell counts. Assay: immunoSEQ multiplex PCR; the TCRdb copy retains only in-frame clones and omits some. V and J calls and clone size come straight from that table; D and trimming were deduced from the DNA. Here the sample spans about 200,000 clones, about 90% being singletons. Sequences were obtained from peripheral blood. This clonotype was obtained from a woman aged 45-60 years with acute or convalescent COVID-19. V is TRBV4-3 and J is TRBJ1-2; D might be TRBD1 (6 bases). CDR3 nucleotide sequence: TGCGCCAGCAGCCAAGGGCAGGGGCTCGGCTACACCTTC. Protein product: CASSQGQGLGYTF.